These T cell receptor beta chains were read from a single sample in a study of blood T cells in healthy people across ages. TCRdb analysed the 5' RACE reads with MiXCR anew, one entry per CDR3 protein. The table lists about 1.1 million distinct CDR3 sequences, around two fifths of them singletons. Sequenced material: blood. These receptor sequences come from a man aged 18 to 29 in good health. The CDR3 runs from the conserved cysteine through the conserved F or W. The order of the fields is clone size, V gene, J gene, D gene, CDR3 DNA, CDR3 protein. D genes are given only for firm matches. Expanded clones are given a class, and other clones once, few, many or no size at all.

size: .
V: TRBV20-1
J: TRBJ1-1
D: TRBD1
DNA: TGCAGGCCCGGGACAGGGGGCAAAGTGGGTCCCAGGAACACTGAAGCTTTCTTT
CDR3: CRPGTGGKVGPRNTEAFF

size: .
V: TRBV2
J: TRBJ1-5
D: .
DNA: TGTACCAGCAATGGCGACACGGGGCAGCCCCAGCATTTT
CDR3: CTSNGDTGQPQHF

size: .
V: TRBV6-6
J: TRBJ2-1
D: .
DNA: TGTGCCAGCAACCGACGGGGACCAAACAATGAGCAGTTCTTC
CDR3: CASNRRGPNNEQFF

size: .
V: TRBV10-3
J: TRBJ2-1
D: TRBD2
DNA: TGTGCCATCAGCCGAGACTTAGGAGGCGGGGGGGCAGGGAATGAGCAGTTCTTC
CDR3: CAISRDLGGGGAGNEQFF

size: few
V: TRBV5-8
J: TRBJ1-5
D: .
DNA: TGTGCCAGCAGCTTTCGGGATTTGAGTCAGCCCCAGCATTTT
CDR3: CASSFRDLSQPQHF

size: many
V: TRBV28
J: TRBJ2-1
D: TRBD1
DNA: TGTGCCAGCAGCTTGCCGACAGGGTACAATGAGCAGTTCTTC
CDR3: CASSLPTGYNEQFF

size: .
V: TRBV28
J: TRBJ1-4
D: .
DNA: TGTGCCAGCAGTTTCCCGAGTGCAACTAATGAAAAACTGTTTTTT
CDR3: CASSFPSATNEKLFF

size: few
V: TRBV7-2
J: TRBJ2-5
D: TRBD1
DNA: TGTGCCAGCAGCTTTCGGACAGGGGTCATCCAAGAGACCCAGTACTTC
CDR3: CASSFRTGVIQETQYF

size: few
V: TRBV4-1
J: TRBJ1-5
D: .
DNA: TGCGCCAGCAGCCAAGATACGGGGCAGGGGTTTAGCAATCAGCCCCAGCATTTT
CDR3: CASSQDTGQGFSNQPQHF

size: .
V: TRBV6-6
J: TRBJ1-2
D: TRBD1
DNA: TGTGCCAGCAGTCCCGGGACAGCCCCTGGCTACACCTTC
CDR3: CASSPGTAPGYTF

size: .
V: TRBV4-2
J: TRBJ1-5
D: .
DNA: TGTGCCAGCAGCCAAGATGTAGCAGGGTGGGTCGACAATCAGCCCCAGCATTTT
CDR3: CASSQDVAGWVDNQPQHF

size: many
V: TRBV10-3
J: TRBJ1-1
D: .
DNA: TGTGCCACGAGGGACACAGAGAACACTGAAGCTTTCTTT
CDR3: CATRDTENTEAFF

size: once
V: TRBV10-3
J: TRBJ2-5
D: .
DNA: TGTGCCATCAGTGAGTCGAGTCGGTTGGTGGCGGAGACCCAGTACTTC
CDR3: CAISESSRLVAETQYF

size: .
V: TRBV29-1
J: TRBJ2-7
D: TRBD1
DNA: TGCAGCGGGGAACAGGGGGCGGAGCAGTACTTC
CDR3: CSGEQGAEQYF

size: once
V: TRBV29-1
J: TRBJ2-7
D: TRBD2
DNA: TGCAGCGCGGGATCTAGCGGGATTTACAATGAGCAGTACTTC
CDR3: CSAGSSGIYNEQYF

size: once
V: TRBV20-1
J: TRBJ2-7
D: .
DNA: TGCAGTGCTAGAGTAACGGGCTCCTACGAGCAGTACTTC
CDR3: CSARVTGSYEQYF

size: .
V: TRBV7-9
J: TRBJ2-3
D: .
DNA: TGTGCCAGCAGCCCCTTGGCTCCCACAGATACGCAGTATTTT
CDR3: CASSPLAPTDTQYF

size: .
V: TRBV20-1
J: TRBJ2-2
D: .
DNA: TGCAGTGCTAATGGACAGTCGAACACCGGGGAGCTGTTTTTT
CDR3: CSANGQSNTGELFF

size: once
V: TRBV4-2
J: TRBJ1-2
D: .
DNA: TGTGCCAGCAGCCAAGACCAGTCTAACTATGACTACACCTTC
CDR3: CASSQDQSNYDYTF

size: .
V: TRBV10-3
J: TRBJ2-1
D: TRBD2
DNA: TGTGCCATCAGTGACGGTGGGGGGGGGATCCCCAATGAGCAGTTCTTC
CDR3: CAISDGGGGIPNEQFF

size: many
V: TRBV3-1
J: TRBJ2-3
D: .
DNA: TGTGCCAGCAGCCCCTCAACAGGGCCAGATACGCAGTATTTT
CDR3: CASSPSTGPDTQYF

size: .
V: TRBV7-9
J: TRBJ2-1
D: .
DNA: TGTGCCAGCAGCTTAATTGGCTCGTCCAATGAGCAGTTCTTC
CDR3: CASSLIGSSNEQFF

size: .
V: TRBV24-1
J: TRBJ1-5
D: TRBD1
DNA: TGTGCCACCAGTGATCCCGGACAGGGGGGCAATCAGCCCCAGCATTTT
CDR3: CATSDPGQGGNQPQHF

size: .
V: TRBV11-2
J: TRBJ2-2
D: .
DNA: TGTGCCAGCAGCTCACCGACCAGGGGGGCCGGGGAGCTGTTTTTT
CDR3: CASSSPTRGAGELFF

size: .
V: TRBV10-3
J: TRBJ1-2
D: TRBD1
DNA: TGTGCCATCAGGGGGACAGCTTCAAGCCTCTCTGGCCACACCTTC
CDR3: CAIRGTASSLSGHTF

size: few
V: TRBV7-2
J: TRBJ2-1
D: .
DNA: TGTGCCAGCAGCCCATCGGCCCTTGGTCCCTACAATGAGCAGTTCTTC
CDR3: CASSPSALGPYNEQFF

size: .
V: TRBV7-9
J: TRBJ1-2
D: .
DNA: TGTGCCAGCAGCGCACAACAAAACTATGGCTACACCTTC
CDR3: CASSAQQNYGYTF

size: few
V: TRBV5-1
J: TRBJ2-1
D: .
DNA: TGCGCCAGCAGCTTGGAGGGGCGGCCCGCCTACAATGAGCAGTTCTTC
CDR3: CASSLEGRPAYNEQFF

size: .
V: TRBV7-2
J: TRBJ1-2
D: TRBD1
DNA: TGTGCCAGCAGCTTACCCGGACAGGTTATGGGCTACACCTTC
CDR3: CASSLPGQVMGYTF

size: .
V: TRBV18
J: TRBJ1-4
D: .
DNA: TGTGCCAGCTCGGACGAAGGGGATGAAAAACTGTTTTTT
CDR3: CASSDEGDEKLFF

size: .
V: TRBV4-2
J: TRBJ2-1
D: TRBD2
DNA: TGTGCCAGCAGCCAAGATCCTGTGACTAGCGGGGATATCTCCTACAATGAGCAGTTCTTC
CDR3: CASSQDPVTSGDISYNEQFF

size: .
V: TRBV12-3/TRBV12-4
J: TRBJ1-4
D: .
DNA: TGTGCCAGCAGGGCCAGCAGGAGAGCAACTAATGAAAAACTGTTTTTT
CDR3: CASRASRRATNEKLFF